What follows is one TCR beta chain and its context. Its antigen is as yet unknown. Other DNA sequences in this specimen translate into the identical CDR3. In nominal health when sampled, donors likely had unrecorded immune exposures nonetheless. PCR involved 60 Vbeta and 13 Jbeta primers. In the authors' methods: Around 80 million unique TCR beta chains, approximately 11 million of them shared, were counted by a later analysis. Profiling relied on immunoSEQ multiplex PCR, and the TCRdb table lists in-frame clones only, not all of them. That table gives V, J and clone size, and the DNA gave D and trimming. The sample has 40,000 to 60,000 clones; 72% are singletons. CDR1 is MDHEN and CDR2 is SYDVKM in the germline V gene. The CDR3 is 12 amino acids. Trimming removed 3 bases at V and 5 bases at J, with 7 bases between. The data are from a study of cytomegalovirus exposure and HLA in healthy donors. Findings of the study overall: Presence/absence analyses treated sequencing depth as roughly uniform across donors.

This TCR was sampled from a woman in her fifties or sixties in good health and CMV-seronegative. The chain carries TRBV28 and TRBJ1-2, with D tentatively TRBD1 (6 bases). Sequencing was carried out using PBMCs. The CDR3 DNA is TGTGCCAGCAGTTTGAGGGGGTATGGCTACACCTTC. The encoded protein is CASSLRGYGYTF.